Detailed here is one T cell receptor beta chain. Its antigen is not known. The data originate from a study of T cell responses to AZD1222 COVID-19 vaccine. Overall study context: It was second doses at about 4 or about 12 weeks that were pooled. Study results and caveats: Repertoire sampling happened only post peak T cell response. Spike-specific TCR depth and breadth grew after two AZD1222 doses. A reported finding is that nearly half of spike-specific TCRs target unmutated variant regions.

The protocol was immunoSEQ multiplex PCR, while the TCRdb copy is restricted to in-frame clones and leaves out a portion. The table lists 130,000 to 150,000 clones, more than 70% of them singletons. The receptor was isolated from an adult in good health. Sample: peripheral blood, taken on day 0 of AZD1222 vaccination.

CDR3 DNA: TGTGCCAGCAGTGAGAACTATGGCTACACCTTC. This encodes CASSENYGYTF. The chain is built from TRBV6-6 and TRBJ1-2; D call uncertain. This CDR3 spans 11 amino acids. In germline, CDR1 is MNHNY, CDR2 SVGAGI (reference sequence). Deletions cut 5 bases from V and 2 bases from J, with 3 bases between.